A single sample is the source of the 26 T cell receptor beta chains below, sequenced in a study of T cells after yellow fever vaccination. Each CDR3 protein is one row after TCRdb ran MiXCR on the 5' RACE reads. The data contain fewer than 450,000 distinct CDR3 sequences, roughly 8.6% of them singletons. This specimen consisted of PBMCs, obtained 45 days after the first yellow fever vaccination. These receptors originate from a man aged 18 to 30 who received the YFV17D yellow fever vaccine.

The chain uses TRBV29-1 and TRBJ2-6; D may be TRBD1 (5 bases). CDR1 and CDR2 from the germline V gene are SQVTM and ANQGSEA. The CDR3 consists of 17 residues. Trimming took 3 bases from V and 0 from J, leaving 15 bases between them. In DNA, the CDR3 is TGCAGCGTTGAGGTGGCCAGGGAAGGCTCTGGGGCCAACGTCCTGACTTTC. Amino acids: CSVEVAREGSGANVLTF.

This clonotype was counted between two and nine times. The V call is TRBV9, the J call TRBJ1-1, with D unclear. Germline-derived CDR1 and CDR2 are SGDLS and YYNGEE. Trimming stripped 2 bases from V and 4 bases from J, with 12 bases between. The CDR3 runs 14 residues. For the CDR3, the DNA is TGTGCCAGCAGCGTTGTGGACTGGGGCACTGAAGCTTTCTTT. Amino acids: CASSVVDWGTEAFF.

With respect to this clonotype: One junction end does not reproduce the germline sequence, and a read error may be involved. The chain recombines TRBV7-9 with TRBJ2-1, with D tentatively TRBD1 or TRBD2 (5 bases each). The CDR3 has 15 residues. Looked up from germline, CDR1 is SEHNR and CDR2 is FQNEAQ (reference sequence). This CDR3 reads CVSSFSVRGDNEQFF. Here the CDR3 DNA reads TGTGTCAGCAGCTTTTCGGTGAGGGGAGACAATGAGCAGTTCTTC.

This clonotype appeared many times. The chain has TRBV12-3 or TRBV12-4 and TRBJ1-5; 7 bases are shared with TRBD1. The CDR3 extends over 13 amino acids. Losses at the gene ends were 5 bases for V and 2 bases for J; bases not matched to a gene: 0. The CDR3 sequence is CASSTGGNQPQHF. The DNA for the CDR3 is TGTGCCAGCAGTACAGGGGGCAATCAGCCCCAGCATTTT.

This clonotype has a handful of counts. This rearrangement joins TRBV5-1 to TRBJ2-3; the D gene is possibly TRBD2 (6 bases). The germline gives CDR1 SGHRS, CDR2 YFSETQ. Trimming took 1 base from V and 3 from J, leaving 12 bases between them. The CDR3 loop spans 15 amino acids. DNA for the CDR3: TGCGCCAGCAGCTTGCCAGGGAGGTCGACAGATACGCAGTATTTT. Encoded protein: CASSLPGRSTDTQYF.

The genes are TRBV5-4 and TRBJ1-2, with D perhaps matching TRBD1 (5 bases). Looked up from germline, CDR1 is SGHNT and CDR2 is YYREEE (reference sequence). V shed 0 bases and J shed 8 bases, with 17 bases lying between them. There are 15 residues in the CDR3. The CDR3 region has the DNA TGTGCCAGCAGCTTGGGGGGGGGGAGGTCCGACGGCTACACCTTC. Its translation is CASSLGGGRSDGYTF.

There are a few counts of this clonotype. The CDR3 is CASSLVDEAGYTF. CDR3 bases: TGTGCCAGCAGCTTAGTTGACGAGGCGGGCTACACCTTC. The chain recombines TRBV7-8 with TRBJ1-2; D is undetermined. The CDR3 spans 13 residues. V was cut by 1 base and J by 8 bases, with 11 bases left in between. Germline lookup yields CDR1 SGHVS and CDR2 FQNEAQ.

CDR3 amino acids: CASSIAWDRGYGELFF. The DNA of the CDR3 is TGTGCCAGTAGTATAGCCTGGGACAGGGGTTACGGGGAGCTGTTTTTT. The V gene is TRBV19, the J gene TRBJ2-2, with 10 bases lining up with TRBD1. Germline loops: CDR1 LNHDA, CDR2 SQIVND (reference sequence). The V and J ends lost 1 base and 7 bases, in that order; junction bases with no gene match: 6. The CDR3 spans 16 residues.

The chain employs TRBV28 and TRBJ1-2, with D perhaps TRBD1 (5 bases). The germline V and J ends were trimmed by 7 bases and 4 bases, with 19 bases remaining between them. The germline CDR1 and CDR2 sequences are MDHEN and SYDVKM. The CDR3 spans 15 residues. In DNA, the CDR3 is TGTGCCAGCACAACTCCGGGACCGGTCGTCTATGGCTACACCTTC. The encoded protein is CASTTPGPVVYGYTF.

This clonotype occurred many times. This chain connects TRBV7-2 to TRBJ2-1; TRBD2 matches at 9 bases. Germline values: CDR1 SGHTA, CDR2 FQGNSA. The trim removed 5 bases at V and 0 bases at J, leaving 5 bases unmatched. The CDR3 runs 16 residues. CDR3 loop: CASSPIAGASYNEQFF. The CDR3 bases are TGTGCCAGCAGCCCAATAGCGGGGGCCTCCTACAATGAGCAGTTCTTC.

This chain uses TRBV5-5 with TRBJ2-5; 8 nucleotides agree with TRBD2. The trim removed 2 bases at V and 7 bases at J, leaving 13 bases unmatched. This CDR3 is 16 amino acids long. Germline CDR1 is SGHKS and CDR2 is YYEKEE (reference sequence). This chain's CDR3 is CASSFSRGGDAGTQYF. The CDR3, as DNA: TGTGCCAGCAGCTTTTCTCGGGGGGGGGACGCAGGGACCCAGTACTTC.

This clonotype has at least ten counts. This chain uses TRBV28 with TRBJ2-2; possible D gene TRBD2, 6 bases. The CDR3 is made up of 13 amino acids. CDR1 and CDR2 (germline): MDHEN, SYDVKM. Trimming took 8 bases from V and 4 from J, leaving 11 bases between them. The CDR3 here is CASRRGGTGELFF. DNA for the CDR3: TGTGCCAGCCGGAGGGGTGGCACCGGGGAGCTGTTTTTT.

This clonotype was picked up many times. This chain joins TRBV6-5 and TRBJ2-7, with unresolved D. V gave up 0 bases and J gave up 2 bases, with 8 bases separating them. This CDR3 comprises 14 residues. Germline-derived CDR1 and CDR2 are MNHEY and SVGAGI. The CDR3 is CASSYSNTAYEQYF. The CDR3 coding sequence is TGTGCCAGCAGTTACTCGAACACAGCCTACGAGCAGTACTTC.

The rearrangement links TRBV9 to TRBJ2-1; a weak D match, TRBD2 (6 bases). CDR3 length: 17 amino acids. Trimming pared 0 bases from V and 8 bases from J, leaving 21 bases between. The germline gives CDR1 SGDLS, CDR2 YYNGEE. The CDR3 nucleotides read TGTGCCAGCAGCGTAGCCACCCCCGGCACAGGAGGGGATGAGCAGTTCTTC. As protein: CASSVATPGTGGDEQFF.

This chain uses TRBV12-3 or TRBV12-4 with TRBJ2-1, with D maybe TRBD1 (5 bases). This CDR3 has 15 amino acids. Trimming stripped 7 bases from V and 10 bases from J, with 23 bases between. CDR3 protein: CASTPGQGRRWEQFF. In nucleotides, the CDR3 is TGTGCCAGCACCCCAGGCCAGGGCCGACGGTGGGAGCAGTTCTTC.

This clonotype has more than one count but fewer than ten. This chain joins TRBV20-1 and TRBJ1-1; no firm D call. CDR1 and CDR2 (germline): DFQATT, SNEGSKA (reference sequence). V lost 0 bases, J lost 7 bases, and 9 bases lay in between. CDR3 length equals 12 residues. This CDR3 is CSARELRYEAFF. The CDR3 coding sequence is TGCAGTGCTAGAGAGCTGCGCTATGAAGCTTTCTTT.

V and J are TRBV5-1 and TRBJ2-7, with 7 bases that match TRBD1. The germline V gene has CDR1 SGHRS and CDR2 YFSETQ. V dropped 0 bases and J dropped 5; count of bases not matched to a gene: 5. The CDR3 spans 14 residues. The CDR3: CASSLGPGGDEQYV. CDR3 in DNA: TGCGCCAGCAGCTTGGGCCCAGGGGGAGACGAGCAGTACGTC.

This clonotype has only a few counts. The V and J genes are TRBV21-1 and TRBJ2-7; the table's D gene call, TRBD1, was not cross checked with the DNA. TRBV21-1 is a listed pseudogene. This CDR3 contains 16 residues. The CDR3 bases are TGTGCCAGCAGCAAGGGGACAGGGAGAAGCTCCTACGAGCAGTACGTC. Its translation is CASSKGTGRSSYEQYV.

V gene TRBV7-6 combines with J gene TRBJ1-1; D perhaps matches TRBD1 (6 bases). Looked up from germline, CDR1 is SGHVS and CDR2 is FNYEAQ. The CDR3 totals 14 residues. V lost 8 bases to trimming and J lost 4 bases, with 17 bases between them. The CDR3 sequence is CASARGAGSTEAFF. CDR3 nucleotide sequence: TGTGCCAGCGCCCGGGGGGCAGGGAGCACTGAAGCTTTCTTT.

The genes are TRBV3-1 and TRBJ2-6; D is ambiguous. Germline CDR1 LGHDT, CDR2 YNNKEL (reference sequence). The V gene lost 0 bases and the J gene lost 1 base, with 4 bases spanning the gap. This CDR3 comprises 15 residues. CDR3 sequence: CASSQDMSGANVLTF. The CDR3 DNA reads TGTGCCAGCAGCCAAGATATGTCTGGGGCCAACGTCCTGACTTTC. Based on the CDR3 plus reference TRBV3-1 and TRBJ2-6, the full variable domain is DTAVSQTPKYLVTQMGNDKSIKCEQNLGHDTMYWYKQDSKKFLKIMFSYNNKELIINETVPNRFSPKSPDKAHLNLHINSLELGDSAVYFCASSQDMSGANVLTFGAGSRLTVL.

This clonotype was seen more than once but under ten times. The chain joins TRBV7-9 to TRBJ1-2; no clear D. This CDR3 spans 13 amino acids. V lost 5 bases and J lost 1, with 8 bases in between. CDR1 SEHNR and CDR2 FQNEAQ come from the germline V gene (reference sequence). In nucleotides, the CDR3 is TGTGCCAGCAGCCACAGTGGTAACTATGGCTACACCTTC. Translation: CASSHSGNYGYTF.

This clonotype was observed a few times. This sequence joins TRBV5-1 and TRBJ2-1, with D tentatively TRBD2 (6 bases). CDR3 size: 15 residues. Germline CDR1 and CDR2: SGHRS and YFSETQ. V shed 1 base and J shed 2 bases, with 10 bases lying between them. The CDR3 bases are TGCGCCAGCAGCTTGAGGCGGGGTCCCTACAATGAGCAGTTCTTC. Protein product: CASSLRRGPYNEQFF.

Only a few counts were recorded for this clonotype. The CDR3 region is CASKGQEFTYEQYF. DNA of the CDR3: TGTGCCAGCAAAGGACAGGAGTTTACCTACGAGCAGTACTTC. The V gene is TRBV6-1, the J gene TRBJ2-7; 7 bases fit TRBD1. CDR1 is MNHNS, CDR2 SASEGT, per germline. V lost 7 bases to trimming and J lost 2 bases; unmatched junction nucleotides: 8. The CDR3 loop spans 14 amino acids.

This clonotype showed up just a few times. V gene TRBV12-3 or TRBV12-4 combines with J gene TRBJ1-1; no clear D gene. This CDR3 has 15 residues. The V and J ends lost 6 bases and 4 bases respectively, with 18 bases between them. The CDR3 DNA follows: TGTGCCAGCAGCTGGAGACGGGAGAGAGGCACTGAAGCTTTCTTT. Its translation is CASSWRRERGTEAFF.

This clonotype was detected many times. The V call is TRBV7-2, the J call TRBJ2-7; tentatively, D is TRBD1 or TRBD2 (5 bases each). The CDR3 sequence is 14 residues long. Per germline, CDR1 SGHTA and CDR2 FQGNSA. V lost 3 bases and J 9 bases, leaving 18 bases between the germline ends. CDR3 residues: CASSFERGFTMQYF. The CDR3 bases are TGTGCCAGCAGCTTCGAGAGGGGATTTACGATGCAGTACTTC.

The rearrangement joins TRBV11-2 to TRBJ2-3; possibly TRBD1 or TRBD2 for D (6 bases each). The germline gives CDR1 SGHAT, CDR2 FQNNGV. There are 16 residues in the CDR3. V lost 1 base and J lost 4, with 15 bases in between. The CDR3 coding sequence is TGTGCCAGCAGCTTAGTTATCGGGGGCGGCGCAGATACGCAGTATTTT. Its protein product is CASSLVIGGGADTQYF.